The next 20 T cell receptor beta chains were all read from a single sample in a study of T cells in Graves' hyperthyroidism and ophthalmopathy. RNA transcripts served as the template for amplifying TCR beta CDR3 regions. When the TCR CDR3 underwent first-round RT-PCR, the HTBI primer set was used. TCRdb itself ran the multiplex PCR reads through MiXCR, one entry per CDR3 protein. Of 500,000 to 650,000 distinct CDR3 sequences in the sample, roughly 15% were seen once. The sample comprised blood. Source of these receptors: a woman aged 45 to 65 with Graves' ophthalmopathy.

The sample holds many counts of this clonotype. The CDR3 region is CASSFTRVGNTGELFF. The CDR3 nucleotides read TGCGCCAGCAGCTTTACGCGGGTTGGAAACACCGGGGAGCTGTTTTTT. The chain couples TRBV5-1 to TRBJ2-2; perhaps TRBD2 as D (5 bases). Germline CDR1 is SGHRS and CDR2 is YFSETQ. This CDR3 is built from 16 residues. The V end was cut by 2 bases, the J end by 2 bases, with 13 bases between.

This clonotype came up many times. The rearrangement links TRBV28 to TRBJ2-7, with 8 positions matching TRBD2. The CDR3 has 15 residues. Germline V lookup: CDR1 MDHEN, CDR2 SYDVKM. V lost 6 bases and J lost 2; bases outside the gene matches: 9. In nucleotides, the CDR3 is TGTGCCAGCAGACCTCTGGCGGGAGGTCCCTACGAGCAGTACTTC. Protein: CASRPLAGGPYEQYF. Full variable domain (outside the CDR3, taken from reference TRBV28 and TRBJ2-7): DVKVTQSSRYLVKRTGEKVFLECVQDMDHENMFWYRQDPGLGLRLIYFSYDVKMKEKGDIPEGYSVSREKKERFSLILESASTNQTSMYLCASRPLAGGPYEQYFGPGTRLTVT.

The genes are TRBV18 and TRBJ2-7, with D possibly being TRBD2 (7 bases). There are 16 residues in the CDR3. Trimming shortened V by 2 bases and J by 4 bases, and 18 bases separated the two germline ends. Germline CDR1 KGHSH, CDR2 LQKENI. The CDR3: CASSPSGGALIYEQYF. The CDR3 nucleotides are TGTGCCAGCTCACCATCTGGGGGGGCGCTTATATACGAGCAGTACTTC.

The J gene is TRBJ2-1, the V gene TRBV12-3 or TRBV12-4, with TRBD1 identical over 8 bases. The CDR3 contains 16 residues. Trimming took 3 bases from V and 5 from J; bases not matched to a gene: 9. Here the CDR3 DNA reads TGTGCCAGCAGTTTCTCGACAGGGGCCCGCCACAATGAGCAGTTCTTC. It is translated as CASSFSTGARHNEQFF.

This clonotype was recorded a few times. The CDR3 loop reads CASSLRRGSYEQYF. CDR3 sequence (DNA): TGTGCCAGCAGTTTACGACGGGGGTCCTACGAGCAGTACTTC. The V call is TRBV12-3 or TRBV12-4, the J call TRBJ2-7, with D possibly matching TRBD2 (6 bases). Trimming stripped 2 bases from V and 1 base from J, with 9 bases between. This CDR3 comprises 14 residues.

This clonotype was counted many times. The V and J genes are TRBV30 and TRBJ2-3; maybe TRBD2 (6 bases). The CDR3 has 16 amino acids. V was pared by 2 bases and J by 2 bases, with 17 bases between. Per germline, CDR1 GTSNPN and CDR2 SVGIG (reference sequence). The CDR3: CAWSTLATRYTDTQYF. CDR3 coding DNA: TGTGCCTGGAGTACTCTAGCGACCAGATACACAGATACGCAGTATTTT.

Comments on this clonotype: A read error may be the cause here, since a much bigger clone is one base away. Because it lacks the conserved phenylalanine or tryptophan at the end, this CDR3 is likely a read error. The chain combines TRBV27 with TRBJ2-3; D is ambiguous. CDR3 size: 14 residues. Germline V gene data show CDR1 as MNHEY and CDR2 as SMNVEV (reference sequence). V lost 5 bases to trimming and J lost 1 base, with 10 bases between them. CDR3 nucleotides: TGTGCCAGCAGTCCCACGTGGGGCACAGATACGCAGTATCTT. Residues: CASSPTWGTDTQYL.

This clonotype was seen at least ten times. The chain couples TRBV7-9 to TRBJ2-7; TRBD1 might be the D (6 bases). This CDR3 region has 12 residues. CDR1 is SEHNR and CDR2 is FQNEAQ in the germline V gene (reference sequence). The V end lost 5 bases, the J end lost 3 bases, and 8 bases lay between the germline ends. The CDR3 DNA is TGTGCCAGCAGCCACAGGGTCTACGAGCAGTACTTC. Its protein is CASSHRVYEQYF.

This chain uses TRBV27 with TRBJ2-3; unclear D gene. CDR3 length equals 16 residues. Between the trimmed V and J ends, which lost 1 base and 3 bases, there was a span of 14 bases. CDR1 and CDR2 from the germline V gene are MNHEY and SMNVEV (reference sequence). CDR3 region: CASSLYVGHSTDTQYF. The CDR3 DNA is TGTGCCAGCAGTTTATACGTCGGGCACTCAACAGATACGCAGTATTTT.

In this sample, this clonotype turned up many times. This chain uses TRBV28 with TRBJ2-5, with 7 bases identical to TRBD2. Germline loops: CDR1 MDHEN, CDR2 SYDVKM. This CDR3 has 14 amino acids. V lost 2 bases and J lost 3; bases outside the gene matches: 3. The CDR3 nucleotides are TGTGCCAGCAGTTTAGAGCGGGAAAAAGAGACCCAGTACTTC. This gives the protein CASSLEREKETQYF.

The CDR3 spells CASSPGQETGANVLTF. For the CDR3, the DNA is TGCGCCAGCTCCCCGGGCCAAGAAACTGGGGCCAACGTCCTGACTTTC. This chain joins TRBV5-1 and TRBJ2-6; D is uncertain. Between the trimmed V and J ends, which lost 7 bases and 2 bases, there was a span of 16 bases. The length of the CDR3 is 16 residues. Germline values: CDR1 SGHRS, CDR2 YFSETQ.

This clonotype occurred many times. This chain links TRBV3-1 with TRBJ2-1, with a tentative D call TRBD1 (6 bases). V dropped 3 bases and J dropped 0 bases, with 9 bases sitting between them. Germline CDR1 is LGHDT and CDR2 is YNNKEL (reference sequence). The CDR3 is made up of 15 amino acids. The DNA of the CDR3 is TGTGCCAGCAGCCAGGGGGCCAGCTCCTACAATGAGCAGTTCTTC. Its protein product is CASSQGASSYNEQFF.

This clonotype came up many times. The chain employs TRBV20-1 and TRBJ2-5; 8 bases align to TRBD2. Germline V gives CDR1 DFQATT, CDR2 SNEGSKA (reference sequence). Trimming at V came to 3 bases and at J to 4 bases, leaving 13 bases not matched to a gene. This CDR3 spans 16 amino acids. The CDR3 bases are TGCAGTGCTAGGGGGGGGGCAGCGGGAGTACGAGAGACCCAGTACTTC. Translating gives CSARGGAAGVRETQYF.

This clonotype was recorded once. The gene calls are TRBV28 and TRBJ2-1; 13 bases line up with TRBD2. From germline, CDR1 is MDHEN and CDR2 SYDVKM. The V segment lost 7 bases and the J segment 5 bases; nucleotides outside the gene matches: 5. The CDR3 length is 15 residues. The CDR3, as DNA: TGTGCCAGCACCACTAGCGGGAGGGCCAACAATGAGCAGTTCTTC. Protein product: CASTTSGRANNEQFF.

The chain employs TRBV29-1 and TRBJ2-7; TRBD1 might be the D (6 bases). V gave up 6 bases and J gave up 3 bases, with 15 bases separating them. Looked up from germline, CDR1 is SQVTM and CDR2 is ANQGSEA. The CDR3 contains 13 residues. The CDR3 region has the DNA TGCAGCGTGGGCGTACAGGGCTACTACGAGCAGTACTTC. This translates into CSVGVQGYYEQYF.

This clonotype occurred a few times. The rearrangement links TRBV6-6 to TRBJ1-6, with D unresolved. The germline V gene has CDR1 MNHNY and CDR2 SVGAGI (reference sequence). This CDR3 is built from 16 residues. V was shortened by 0 bases and J by 2 bases, with 8 bases between the two germline ends. This CDR3 is CASSYSGPPYNSPLHF. The DNA of the CDR3 is TGTGCCAGCAGTTACTCCGGGCCTCCCTATAATTCACCCCTCCACTTT.

This clonotype has more than one count but fewer than ten. The chain couples TRBV19 to TRBJ1-5; D perhaps matches TRBD1 (5 bases). The CDR3 totals 15 residues. From germline, CDR1 is LNHDA and CDR2 SQIVND (reference sequence). Trimming stripped 2 bases from V and 1 base from J, with 9 bases between. The CDR3 sequence: CASSINRDSNQPQHF. The CDR3 DNA reads as TGTGCCAGTAGTATAAATAGGGACAGCAATCAGCCCCAGCATTTT.

This clonotype was seen only a few times. The V gene is TRBV27, the J gene TRBJ1-2; D remains unclear. Trimming removed 3 bases from V and 4 bases from J, with 12 bases in between. The CDR3 is made up of 14 amino acids. In germline, CDR1 is MNHEY, CDR2 SMNVEV (reference sequence). CDR3 amino acids: CASSLRGQAYGYTF. DNA for the CDR3: TGTGCCAGCAGTTTGCGAGGGCAAGCCTATGGCTACACCTTC.

The chain joins TRBV12-3 or TRBV12-4 to TRBJ1-1; D is unresolved. Trimming left V 4 bases short and J 6 bases short, with 18 bases between. The CDR3 is 15 residues long. For the CDR3, the DNA is TGTGCCAGCAGTTCGGGGTATCAGGTTCGCCCTGAAGCTTTCTTT. This sequence encodes CASSSGYQVRPEAFF.

This clonotype came up a few times. V gene TRBV7-4 combines with J gene TRBJ1-3; D is uncertain. The CDR3 extends over 14 amino acids. Germline V CDR1 and CDR2: SGHVT, SQSDAQ. The V end lost 5 bases, the J end lost 0 bases, and 8 bases lay between the germline ends. This CDR3 is CASSPLGSGNTIYF. The CDR3 DNA reads as TGTGCCAGCAGCCCCCTGGGCTCTGGAAACACCATATATTTT. Looking up the rest from reference TRBV7-4 and TRBJ1-3 gives the full variable domain: GAGVSQSPRYKVAKRGRDVALRCDSISGHVTLYWYRQTLGQGSEVLTYSQSDAQRDKSGRPSGRFSAERPERSVSTLKIQRTEQGDSAVYLCASSPLGSGNTIYFGEGSWLTVV.